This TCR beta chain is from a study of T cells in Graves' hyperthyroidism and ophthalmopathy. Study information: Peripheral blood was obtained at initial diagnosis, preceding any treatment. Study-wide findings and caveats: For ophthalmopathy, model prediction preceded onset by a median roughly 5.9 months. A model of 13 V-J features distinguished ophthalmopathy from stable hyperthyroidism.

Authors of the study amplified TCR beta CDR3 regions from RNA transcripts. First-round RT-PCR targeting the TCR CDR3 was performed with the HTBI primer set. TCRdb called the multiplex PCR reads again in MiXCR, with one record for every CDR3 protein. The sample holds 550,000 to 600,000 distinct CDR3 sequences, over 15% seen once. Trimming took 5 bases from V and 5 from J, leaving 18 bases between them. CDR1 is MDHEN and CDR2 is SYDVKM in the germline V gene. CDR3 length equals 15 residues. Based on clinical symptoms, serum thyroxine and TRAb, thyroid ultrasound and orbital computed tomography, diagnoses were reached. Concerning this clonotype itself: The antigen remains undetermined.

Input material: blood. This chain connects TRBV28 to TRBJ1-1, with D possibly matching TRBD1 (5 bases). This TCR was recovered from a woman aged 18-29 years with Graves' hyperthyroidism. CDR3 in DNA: TGTGCCAGCAGTGAAAGGGGAGTTAGGGAAACTGAAGCTTTCTTT. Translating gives CASSERGVRETEAFF. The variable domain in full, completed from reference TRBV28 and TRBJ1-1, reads DVKVTQSSRYLVKRTGEKVFLECVQDMDHENMFWYRQDPGLGLRLIYFSYDVKMKEKGDIPEGYSVSREKKERFSLILESASTNQTSMYLCASSERGVRETEAFFGQGTRLTVV.